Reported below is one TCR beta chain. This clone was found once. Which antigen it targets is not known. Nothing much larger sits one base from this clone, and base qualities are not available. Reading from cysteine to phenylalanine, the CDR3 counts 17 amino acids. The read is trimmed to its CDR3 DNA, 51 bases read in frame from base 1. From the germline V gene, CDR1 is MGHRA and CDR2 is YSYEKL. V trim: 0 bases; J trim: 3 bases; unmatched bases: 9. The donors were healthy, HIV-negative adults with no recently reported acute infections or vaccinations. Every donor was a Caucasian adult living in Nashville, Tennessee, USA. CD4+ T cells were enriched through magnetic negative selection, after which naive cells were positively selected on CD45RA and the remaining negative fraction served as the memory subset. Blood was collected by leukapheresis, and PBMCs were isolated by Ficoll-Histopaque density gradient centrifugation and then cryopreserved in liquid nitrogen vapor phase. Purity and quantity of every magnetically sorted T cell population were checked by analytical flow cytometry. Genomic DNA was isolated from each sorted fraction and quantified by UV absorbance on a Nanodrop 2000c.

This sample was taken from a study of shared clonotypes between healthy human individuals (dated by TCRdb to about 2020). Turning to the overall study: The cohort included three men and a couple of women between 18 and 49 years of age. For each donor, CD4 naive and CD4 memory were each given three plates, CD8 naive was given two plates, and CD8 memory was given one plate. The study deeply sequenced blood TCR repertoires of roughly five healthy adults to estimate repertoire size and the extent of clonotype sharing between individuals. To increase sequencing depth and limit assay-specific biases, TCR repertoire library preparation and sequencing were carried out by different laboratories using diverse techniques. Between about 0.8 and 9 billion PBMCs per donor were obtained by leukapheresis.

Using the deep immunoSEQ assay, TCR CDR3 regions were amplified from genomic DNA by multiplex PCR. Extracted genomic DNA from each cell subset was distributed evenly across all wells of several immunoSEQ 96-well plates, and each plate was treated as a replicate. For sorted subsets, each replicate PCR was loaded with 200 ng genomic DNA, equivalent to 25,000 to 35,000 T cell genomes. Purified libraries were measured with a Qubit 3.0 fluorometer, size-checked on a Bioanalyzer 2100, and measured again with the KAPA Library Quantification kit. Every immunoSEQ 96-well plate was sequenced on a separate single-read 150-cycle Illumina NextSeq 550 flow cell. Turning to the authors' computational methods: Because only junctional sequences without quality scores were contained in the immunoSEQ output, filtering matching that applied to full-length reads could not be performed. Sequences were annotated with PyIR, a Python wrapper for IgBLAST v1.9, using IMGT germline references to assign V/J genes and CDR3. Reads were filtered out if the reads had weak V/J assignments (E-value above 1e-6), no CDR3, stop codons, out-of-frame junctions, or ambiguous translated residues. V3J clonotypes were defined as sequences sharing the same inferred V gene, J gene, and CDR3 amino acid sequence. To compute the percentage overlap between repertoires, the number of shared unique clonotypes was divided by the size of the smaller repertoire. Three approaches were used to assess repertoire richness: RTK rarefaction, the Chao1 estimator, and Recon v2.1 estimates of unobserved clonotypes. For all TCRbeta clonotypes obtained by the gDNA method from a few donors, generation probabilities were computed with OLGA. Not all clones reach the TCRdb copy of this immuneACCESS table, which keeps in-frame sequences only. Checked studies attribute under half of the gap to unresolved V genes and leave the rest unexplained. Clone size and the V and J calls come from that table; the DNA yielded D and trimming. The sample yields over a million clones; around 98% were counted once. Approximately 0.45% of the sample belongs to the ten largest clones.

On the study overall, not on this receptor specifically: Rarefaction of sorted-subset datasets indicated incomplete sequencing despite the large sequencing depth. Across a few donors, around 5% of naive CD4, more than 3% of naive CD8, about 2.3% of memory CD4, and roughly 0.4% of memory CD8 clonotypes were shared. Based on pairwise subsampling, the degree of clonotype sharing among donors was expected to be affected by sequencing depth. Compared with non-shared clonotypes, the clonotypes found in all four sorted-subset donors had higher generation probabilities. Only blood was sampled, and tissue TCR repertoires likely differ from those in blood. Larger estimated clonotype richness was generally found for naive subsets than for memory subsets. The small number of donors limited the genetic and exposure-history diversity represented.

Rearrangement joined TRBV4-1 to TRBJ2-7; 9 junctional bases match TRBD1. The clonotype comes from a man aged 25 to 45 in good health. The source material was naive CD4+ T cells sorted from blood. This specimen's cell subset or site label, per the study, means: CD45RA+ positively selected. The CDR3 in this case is CASSQDHGDREYYEQYF. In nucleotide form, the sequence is TGCGCCAGCAGCCAAGATCACGGGGACAGGGAATACTACGAGCAGTACTTC.